This T cell receptor (beta chain) was sequenced in a study of cytomegalovirus exposure and HLA in healthy donors. As for the study in general: For the approximately 430 genotyped donors, approximately 82% fell within the Caucasian-associated ancestry cluster.

The CDR3 length is 15 residues. From germline, CDR1 is SGHTS and CDR2 YDEGEE. V shed 4 bases, J shed 2 bases, and the junction held 9 bases outside the gene matches. Amplification used 60 Vbeta primers and 13 Jbeta primers. The data were produced by immunoSEQ multiplex PCR, yet TCRdb's version contains in-frame clones alone and is incomplete. Altogether some 150,000 clones are present, approximately 80% being singletons, with the ten largest covering about 13%. Study conclusions and caveats: The productive fraction for most TCR beta V segments was about 90% or about 30% in an earlier analysis. Specificity for CMV antigens was confirmed in vitro for a few of the CMV-associated chains.

This clone was found a few times. Its antigen is still unknown. This receptor was identified in a woman aged 45 to 65 in good health and CMV-seronegative. The specimen sequenced was PBMCs. This sequence joins TRBV5-8 and TRBJ2-7; 7 bases fit TRBD1. The DNA for the CDR3 is TGTGCCAGCAGCCCGGGGACAGAACCAGCCTACGAGCAGTACTTC. It codes for CASSPGTEPAYEQYF.